Listed below are T cell receptor beta chains from one sample, sequenced in a study of identical twins. TCRdb passed the 5' RACE reads through MiXCR, listing each CDR3 protein once. The table shows around 670,000 distinct CDR3 sequences, with less than 7% occurring only once. Sequencing used naive T cells sorted from blood. The receptor source for this set is a young man in good health. Each CDR3 is given without its conserved first and last residue. The D gene is left open where the match is weak.

>TRBJ1-1|TRBV20-1|-
SARDVRGEAF
>TRBJ1-2|TRBV5-1|-
ASSKQAFYGYT
>TRBJ2-1|TRBV20-1|TRBD2
SAPIAGDLGNEQF
>TRBJ2-1|TRBV18|TRBD2
ASSPRGTNSYNEQF
>TRBJ2-1|TRBV11-2|-
ASPTQDSYNEQF
>TRBJ2-2|TRBV3-1|TRBD1
ASSGTGIRTGELF
>TRBJ2-2|TRBV11-3|TRBD2
ASSRGLAGVDGELF
>TRBJ2-2|TRBV6-1|-
ASRAIGATGELF
>TRBJ1-6|TRBV5-1|-
ASSLSGPENNSPLH
>TRBJ2-5|TRBV11-2|TRBD2
ASSSGRLAGGSGETQY
>TRBJ1-5|TRBV11-2|-
ASSLDKGAVGNQPQH
>TRBJ1-5|TRBV6-4|-
ASSSTGTAEPQH
>TRBJ2-3|TRBV11-1|TRBD2
ASSDGTSGHTDTQY
>TRBJ2-5|TRBV6-2/TRBV6-3|-
ASSYSIGGRYQETQY
>TRBJ2-1|TRBV27|TRBD1
ASSLDKGAEQF
>TRBJ2-2|TRBV29-1|-
SVAFFSAGDYTGELF
>TRBJ2-3|TRBV5-6|-
ASSFYGSPDTQY
>TRBJ2-5|TRBV6-5|TRBD2
ASSYRASGSEETQY
>TRBJ2-5|TRBV4-3|-
ASYGTRRETQY
>TRBJ2-5|TRBV6-5|TRBD2
ASSYTWTRDQETQY
>TRBJ2-1|TRBV12-3/TRBV12-4|TRBD2
ASSPSGNDEQF
>TRBJ2-2|TRBV4-2|TRBD2
ASSQGGASGRYTGELF
>TRBJ2-1|TRBV12-3/TRBV12-4|TRBD2
ASSGLAGPNEQF
>TRBJ2-1|TRBV7-2|-
ASSSLDHEQF
>TRBJ1-5|TRBV5-5|-
ASSLLGEGNQPQH
>TRBJ2-2|TRBV5-5|-
ASSPSNRWGELF
>TRBJ2-5|TRBV10-3|TRBD2
GTSGSLGLQETQY
>TRBJ1-1|TRBV30|-
AWIHTGRYEAF
>TRBJ1-1|TRBV28|-
ASSLHNQGNTEAF
>TRBJ2-2|TRBV11-2|-
ASSLPYSTPNTGELF
>TRBJ2-2|TRBV4-3|-
ASSPSGTSRWGELF
>TRBJ2-1|TRBV6-1|-
ASRQITGRRGDNEQF
>TRBJ1-5|TRBV12-3/TRBV12-4|-
ASSAQVGSNQPQH
>TRBJ2-3|TRBV19|-
ASSIVGTDTQY
>TRBJ2-3|TRBV19|TRBD1
ASSIWTGTGPDTQY
>TRBJ2-1|TRBV3-1|-
ASSQDPGDSSYNEQF
>TRBJ2-1|TRBV5-1|-
ASSFRLNNYNEQF
>TRBJ2-3|TRBV11-2|TRBD2
ASSLNPSGSESTDTQY
>TRBJ2-2|TRBV5-5|-
ASSLEGTLWGELF
>TRBJ1-2|TRBV6-5|-
ASSYSLGGYGYT
>TRBJ2-1|TRBV7-9|TRBD1
ASSSVGQGVYEQF
>TRBJ2-3|TRBV11-2|-
ASSPGAGLDTQY
>TRBJ2-3|TRBV4-1|-
ASSQERGTSTDTQY
>TRBJ1-1|TRBV29-1|-
SVEDLKGAGRMNTEAF
>TRBJ2-5|TRBV6-1|TRBD2
ASTGRAGETQY
>TRBJ2-1|TRBV12-3/TRBV12-4|-
ASSLGPGEMEF